This record looks at one T cell receptor (beta chain) sequence and its context. As yet, its antigen is unknown. The sample belongs to a study of response to subunit inactivated influenza vaccine. General study points: Seasonal influenza vaccination, on each occasion, was suggested by the authors to recruit few new T cells.

In TCRdb, the RT-PCR reads were re-called with MiXCR into one record per CDR3 protein. The sample records about 700,000 distinct CDR3 sequences, around 14% being singletons. The CDR3 has 17 amino acids. The V gene end was trimmed by 2 bases and the J gene end by 5 bases; junction bases not matched to a gene: 9. The V gene's germline CDR1 is MDHEN and CDR2 SYDVKM. This sequence was found in a man aged 45-60 years who received an inactivated influenza vaccine. V gene TRBV28 combines with J gene TRBJ2-2; 9 bases fit TRBD2. The sample consisted of PBMCs from blood, taken roughly 15 days before vaccination. CDR3 nucleotide sequence: TGTGCCAGCAGTTTAAAGCGGGGGGCCCCCGGAACCGGGGAGCTGTTTTTT. Translation: CASSLKRGAPGTGELFF.